The 4 T cell receptor beta chains reported below all come from one sample, sequenced in a study of T-cell reconstitution after alpha-beta-depleted transplantation in children. The library targeted TCRbeta and was prepared with unique molecular identifiers. TCRdb independently ran MiXCR on the PCR reads; one entry per CDR3 protein. The sample shows about 400,000 distinct CDR3 sequences, around 21% of them seen only once. The source material was PBMCs from the stem cell graft donor, sampled from the stem cell graft. The receptors were gathered from a human donor who donated a stem cell graft to a child with acute myeloid leukemia.

This chain connects TRBV30 to TRBJ2-6; tentative D call: TRBD1 (5 bases). With 4 bases removed from V and 1 base from J, the gap between germline ends came to 5 bases. CDR1 GTSNPN and CDR2 SVGIG come from the germline V gene (reference sequence). The CDR3 sequence is 13 residues long. Here the CDR3 DNA reads TGTGCCTGGACAGGGTCTGGGGCCAACGTCCTGACTTTC. Amino acid sequence: CAWTGSGANVLTF. The full variable domain, rest sourced from reference TRBV30 and TRBJ2-6, is SQTIHQWPATLVQPVGSPLSLECTVEGTSNPNLYWYRQAAGRGLQLLFYSVGIGQISSEVPQNLSASRPQDRQFILSSKKLLLSDSGFYLCAWTGSGANVLTFGAGSRLTVL.

This clonotype was detected a few times. This chain links TRBV27 with TRBJ2-7; TRBD2 might be the D (6 bases). V lost 5 bases and J lost 2, with 19 bases in between. Germline lookup yields CDR1 MNHEY and CDR2 SMNVEV (reference sequence). The CDR3 contains 16 residues. The CDR3 DNA reads as TGTGCCAGCAGTCCAACGGGACTTCTTTTGACCTACGAGCAGTACTTC. This encodes CASSPTGLLLTYEQYF.

This clonotype was counted a few times. The V gene is TRBV25-1, the J gene TRBJ2-7, with TRBD2 matching over 10 bases. V shed 0 bases, J shed 7 bases, and the junction held 9 bases outside the gene matches. The CDR3 is 16 residues long. Germline assignment: CDR1 MGHDK and CDR2 SYGVNS. The CDR3 bases are TGTGCCAGCAGTGAATATGGCGAGCGGGAGGGCGAAGAGCAGTACTTC. As protein: CASSEYGEREGEEQYF.

Ten or more counts support this clonotype. The chain has TRBV12-3 or TRBV12-4 and TRBJ2-5; tentatively, D is TRBD2 (5 bases). Between the trimmed V and J ends, which lost 2 bases and 5 bases, there was a span of 15 bases. CDR3 length equals 15 residues. The CDR3 nucleotides are TGTGCCAGCAGTTTATGGGGAGATTCTATCGAGACCCAGTACTTC. Its protein is CASSLWGDSIETQYF.